The clone carrying this T cell receptor (beta chain) appeared a few times. The source of the sample is a study of T cells of healthy individuals. Germline CDR1 DFQATT, CDR2 SNEGSKA (reference sequence). With V trimmed by 0 bases and J by 3 bases, 5 bases remained unmatched. This CDR3 contains 15 residues. TCRdb reprocessed the 5' RACE reads with MiXCR, giving one entry per CDR3 protein. The repertoire holds approximately 100,000 distinct CDR3 sequences, with about 16% as singletons. The V gene is TRBV20-1, the J gene TRBJ2-7; 10 nucleotides match TRBD2. The source of this sequence is a human donor in good health. CDR3 residues: CSAREEREGRYEQYF. For the CDR3, the DNA is TGCAGTGCTAGAGAGGAGCGGGAGGGCCGCTACGAGCAGTACTTC.